These 17 T cell receptor beta chains came from one sample sequenced in a study of Graves' ophthalmopathy and Graves' hyperthyroidism. Amplified TCR beta CDR3 regions were obtained using RNA transcripts as template. In the first round, RT-PCR was carried out with HTBI primers, and a multiplex PCR formed the second round. MiXCR, applied by TCRdb to the multiplex PCR reads, yields one record per CDR3 protein. Among 600,000 to 700,000 distinct CDR3 sequences listed, more than 40% were seen once. Sequencing input: peripheral blood. The source of these receptors is an adult man with Graves' ophthalmopathy.

Many counts were recorded for this clonotype. The chain has TRBV7-8 and TRBJ2-2; weak D call: TRBD2 (6 bases). Trimming left V 5 bases short and J 1 base short, with 14 bases between. CDR1 SGHVS and CDR2 FQNEAQ come from the germline V gene. The CDR3 is 16 residues long. CDR3 protein: CASSPVAGLNTGELFF. The CDR3 DNA follows: TGTGCCAGCAGCCCCGTCGCGGGGCTGAACACCGGGGAGCTGTTTTTT.

In the case of this clonotype: As the CDR3 is not closed by the conserved phenylalanine or tryptophan, this likely results from a read error. The chain links TRBV5-1 to TRBJ2-5, with TRBD2 matching 11 bases. This CDR3 region has 17 residues. Germline V gene lookup returns CDR1 SGHRS and CDR2 YFSETQ. This CDR3 reads CASSLGLAGGHQETQYV. The CDR3 bases are TGTGCCAGCAGCTTGGGGCTAGCGGGGGGACATCAAGAGACCCAGTACGTC.

Remarks on this clonotype: A read error may account for a junction end that differs from germline. In nucleotides, the CDR3 is TGTGCCAGCAGTGGAGGACATTCTAACTATGGCTACACCTTC. Protein product: CASSGGHSNYGYTF. This chain connects TRBV10-3 to TRBJ1-2; perhaps TRBD1 as D (5 bases). Germline V CDR1 and CDR2: ENHRY, SYGVKD. CDR3 size: 14 residues.

This chain links TRBV20-1 with TRBJ1-2, with 11 bases matching TRBD1. The CDR3 is made up of 12 amino acids. Trimming removed 6 bases from V and 10 bases from J; junction bases left unmatched: 7. The germline CDR1 and CDR2 sequences are DFQATT and SNEGSKA (reference sequence). The chain's CDR3 is CSAAGTGGAYTF. In nucleotides, the CDR3 is TGCAGTGCAGCCGGGACAGGGGGTGCCTACACCTTC.

This clonotype was observed at least ten times. J is TRBJ1-6 and V is TRBV29-1; D is uncertain. V lost 5 bases and J 6 bases, leaving 11 bases between the germline ends. This CDR3 spans 13 amino acids. From germline, CDR1 is SQVTM and CDR2 ANQGSEA. The CDR3 DNA follows: TGCAGCGTTCGCAGAGAGAGTAATTCACCCCTCCACTTT. It is translated as CSVRRESNSPLHF.

The rearrangement joins TRBV20-1 to TRBJ1-2; tentative D call: TRBD1 (5 bases). The germline CDR1 and CDR2 sequences are DFQATT and SNEGSKA (reference sequence). Trimming stripped 0 bases from V and 4 bases from J, with 18 bases between. There are 16 residues in the CDR3. CDR3 sequence: CSARDLGTAGGYGYTF. CDR3 bases: TGCAGTGCTAGAGATCTCGGGACGGCGGGGGGCTATGGCTACACCTTC.

This clonotype was seen once. The rearrangement uses TRBV19 and TRBJ1-1; D perhaps matches TRBD1 (5 bases). The CDR3 contains 13 residues. Germline V lookup: CDR1 LNHDA, CDR2 SQIVND (reference sequence). V lost 11 bases to trimming and J lost 1 base, with 14 bases between them. The CDR3 sequence: CARHGTENTEAFF. The CDR3 nucleotides read TGTGCCCGGCATGGGACGGAGAACACTGAAGCTTTCTTT.

The table lists this clonotype with many counts. The gene calls are TRBV12-5 and TRBJ2-7; D not certain. CDR1 and CDR2 (germline): LGHNT, FRNRAP. This CDR3 is 13 amino acids long. CDR3 sequence (DNA): TGTGCCACCAGGAGCCAACCCTCCTACGAGCAGTACTTC. Amino acid sequence: CATRSQPSYEQYF.

This clonotype was counted ten times or more. The rearrangement links TRBV24-1 to TRBJ1-5, with D possibly matching TRBD1 (5 bases). The CDR3 contains 16 residues. Germline V gives CDR1 KGHDR, CDR2 SFDVKD. V was cut by 3 bases and J by 4 bases, with 15 bases left in between. The CDR3 loop reads CATSDPTSGRNQPQHF. CDR3 nucleotide sequence: TGTGCCACCAGTGATCCGACTTCAGGGAGGAATCAGCCCCAGCATTTT.

This clonotype was picked up many times. The chain employs TRBV7-9 and TRBJ2-2; 7 bases are shared with TRBD1. This CDR3 is 16 amino acids long. V trimming: 5 bases; J trimming: 0 bases; junction bases outside the gene matches: 6. The germline V gene has CDR1 SEHNR and CDR2 FQNEAQ (reference sequence). The CDR3 coding sequence is TGTGCCAGCAGCCGCCATGGGACAGCGAACACCGGGGAGCTGTTTTTT. Its translation is CASSRHGTANTGELFF.

The gene calls are TRBV7-9 and TRBJ2-2, with TRBD2 identical over 10 bases. J lost 3 bases, V lost 4 bases, and 2 bases had no gene match. Germline CDR1 is SEHNR and CDR2 is FQNEAQ (reference sequence). This CDR3 contains 15 residues. The CDR3 nucleotides read TGTGCCAGCAGCTCGCTAGCGGGGGACACCGGGGAGCTGTTTTTT. Translating it yields CASSSLAGDTGELFF.

V gene TRBV7-2 combines with J gene TRBJ2-2; D not resolved. CDR3 length: 17 residues. V was clipped by 5 bases and J by 1 base, with 17 bases between them. Per germline, CDR1 SGHTA and CDR2 FQGNSA. The CDR3 nucleotides are TGTGCCAGCAGCCCCCGGGTCCCCCGGTGGAACACCGGGGAGCTGTTTTTT. This codes for CASSPRVPRWNTGELFF.

The genes are TRBV10-3 and TRBJ1-1; TRBD1 is a possible D gene (5 bases). The CDR3 is 12 residues long. V was trimmed by 8 bases and J by 4 bases, leaving 11 bases between them. Germline V gene lookup returns CDR1 ENHRY and CDR2 SYGVKD. CDR3 protein: CAIGARSTEAFF. The CDR3 DNA reads TGTGCCATCGGGGCAAGGAGCACTGAAGCTTTCTTT.

This chain connects TRBV7-9 to TRBJ2-3; D not certain. The CDR3 has 12 amino acids. Looked up from germline, CDR1 is SEHNR and CDR2 is FQNEAQ (reference sequence). Deletions cut 0 bases from V and 4 bases from J, with 2 bases between. CDR3 in DNA: TGTGCCAGCAGCTTAGCGGCAGATACGCAGTATTTT. This sequence encodes CASSLAADTQYF. The full variable domain, its missing parts supplied by reference TRBV7-9 and TRBJ2-3, is DTGVSQNPRHKITKRGQNVTFRCDPISEHNRLYWYRQTLGQGPEFLTYFQNEAQLEKSRLLSDRFSAERPKGSFSTLEIQRTEQGDSAMYLCASSLAADTQYFGPGTRLTVL.

CDR3 DNA sequence: TGTGCCAGCAGCTTGGGACAGGGGGCGACCACCGGGGAGCTGTTTTTT. It translates to CASSLGQGATTGELFF. The chain combines TRBV7-2 with TRBJ2-2, with 12 bases that match TRBD1. Germline values: CDR1 SGHTA, CDR2 FQGNSA. Trimming took 3 bases from V and 4 from J; bases not matched to a gene: 3. The CDR3 contains 16 residues.

This clonotype was observed at least ten times. The chain is built from TRBV5-6 and TRBJ1-2; unclear D gene. V dropped 4 bases and J dropped 3 bases, with 13 bases sitting between them. The CDR3 consists of 14 residues. CDR1 is SGHDT, CDR2 YYEEEE, per germline. The CDR3: CASSADPEDYGYTF. The DNA of the CDR3 is TGTGCCAGCAGCGCGGACCCTGAAGACTATGGCTACACCTTC.

This chain links TRBV6-1 with TRBJ1-5; D unresolved. V lost 0 bases, J lost 7 bases, and 10 bases lay in between. Germline CDR1 and CDR2: MNHNS and SASEGT. This CDR3 has 14 amino acids. This CDR3 is CASSEADGPQPQHF. The CDR3 bases are TGTGCCAGCAGTGAAGCAGATGGTCCCCAGCCCCAGCATTTT.